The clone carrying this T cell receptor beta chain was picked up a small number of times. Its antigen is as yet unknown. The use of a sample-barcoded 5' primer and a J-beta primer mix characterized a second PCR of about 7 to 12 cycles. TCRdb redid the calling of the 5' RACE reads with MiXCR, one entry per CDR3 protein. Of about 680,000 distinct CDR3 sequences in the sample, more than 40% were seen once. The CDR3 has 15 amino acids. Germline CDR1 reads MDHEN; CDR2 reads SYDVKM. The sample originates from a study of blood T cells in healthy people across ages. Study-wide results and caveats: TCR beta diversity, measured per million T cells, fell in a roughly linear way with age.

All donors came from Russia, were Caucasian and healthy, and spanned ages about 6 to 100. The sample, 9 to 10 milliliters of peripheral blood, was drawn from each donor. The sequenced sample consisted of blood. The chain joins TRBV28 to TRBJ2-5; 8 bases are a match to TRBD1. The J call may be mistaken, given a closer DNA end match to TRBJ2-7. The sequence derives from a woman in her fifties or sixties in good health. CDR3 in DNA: TGTGCCAGCAGTTTGTTACCGGGACAGGAGTACGAGCAGTACTTC. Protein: CASSLLPGQEYEQYF.